The 28 T cell receptor beta chains given below trace back to one sample, sequenced in a study of T cells in localized non-small cell lung cancer. Sequenced by immunoSEQ multiplex PCR; TCRdb stores in-frame clones only, minus some. The sample yields 9,600 or so clones, about 90% seen once. The sequencing here drew on peripheral blood, taken before any cancer treatment. The receptors originated from a male donor aged 60 or older with stage III squamous cell lung carcinoma.

This sequence joins TRBV11-2 and TRBJ2-7, with 9 bases lining up with TRBD1. The germline V gene encodes CDR1 SGHAT and CDR2 FQNNGV. There are 15 residues in the CDR3. The junction had 10 bases not matched to a gene; V was cut back by 3 bases and J by 7 bases. This CDR3 reads CASSFRDRAQGEQYF. CDR3 in DNA: TGTGCCAGCAGCTTCCGGGACAGGGCTCAGGGAGAGCAGTACTTC.

The rearrangement joins TRBV9 to TRBJ2-3; TRBD1 matches 7 bases. The CDR3 is 18 amino acids. Per the germline V gene, CDR1 is SGDLS and CDR2 is YYNGEE. Trimming at V came to 5 bases and at J to 0 bases, leaving 15 bases not matched to a gene. CDR3 amino acids: CASSPPFRDRISTDTQYF. In DNA form, the CDR3 reads TGTGCCAGCAGTCCTCCATTTAGGGACAGAATTAGCACAGATACGCAGTATTTT.

A single count supports this clone. The CDR3 does not end in the conserved phenylalanine or tryptophan, so this is likely a read error. The V call is TRBV7-3, the J call TRBJ2-3; 11 bases agree with TRBD2. Trimming cost V 6 bases and J 3 bases; bases outside gene matches: 8. Germline lookup yields CDR1 SGHTA and CDR2 FQGTGA. CDR3 length equals 16 residues. The CDR3 DNA reads as TGTGCCAGCAGTACTAGCGGGGGCCGAGGGACAGATACGCAGTATCTT. This gives the protein CASSTSGGRGTDTQYL.

This clone occurred once. The V call is TRBV6-1, the J call TRBJ1-2; weak D call: TRBD1 (6 bases). Germline loops: CDR1 MNHNS, CDR2 SASEGT. This CDR3 is 12 amino acids long. The V end was cut by 8 bases, the J end by 5 bases, with 12 bases between. CDR3 DNA sequence: TGTGCCAGCTCAGACAGGCAATATGGCTACACCTTC. As protein: CASSDRQYGYTF.

The rearrangement uses TRBV6-6 and TRBJ2-1; D is unclear. CDR1 and CDR2 from the germline V gene are MNHNY and SVGAGI (reference sequence). V lost 4 bases, J lost 4 bases, and 8 bases lay in between. The CDR3 length is 13 residues. The DNA for the CDR3 is TGTGCCAGCAGTTCGGCTAGGTACAATGAGCAGTTCTTC. Translating it yields CASSSARYNEQFF.

J is TRBJ1-2 and V is TRBV7-9; D unclear. The CDR3 runs to 15 residues. V was cut by 5 bases and J by 4 bases, with 17 bases left in between. Germline V gene data show CDR1 as SEHNR and CDR2 as FQNEAQ (reference sequence). The CDR3 nucleotides are TGTGCCAGCAGCAAAGAAAATTCCGTCGGCTATGGCTACACCTTC. The encoded protein is CASSKENSVGYGYTF.

This rearrangement joins TRBV6-1 to TRBJ2-5, with a tentative D call TRBD2 (5 bases). Germline V gene data show CDR1 as MNHNS and CDR2 as SASEGT. Trimming removed 2 bases from V and 2 bases from J, with 12 bases in between. The CDR3 has 15 residues. The CDR3 here is CASSETSTGQETQYF. The CDR3 DNA is TGTGCCAGCAGTGAAACGAGCACGGGGCAAGAGACCCAGTACTTC.

The V and J genes are TRBV11-1 and TRBJ2-7; D is perhaps TRBD1 or TRBD2 (5 bases each). Germline CDR1 reads SGHAT; CDR2 reads FQDESV (reference sequence). There are 15 residues in the CDR3. V lost 5 bases, J lost 3 bases, and 17 bases lay in between. The CDR3 nucleotides are TGTGCCAGCAGCCCTGCCGGGACGGGCAACTACGAGCAGTACTTC. As protein: CASSPAGTGNYEQYF.

This chain links TRBV20-1 with TRBJ1-2, with 7 positions matching TRBD1. After removal of 5 bases from V and 7 bases from J, the junction contained 4 bases not matched to a gene. CDR3 length equals 11 residues. Germline values: CDR1 DFQATT, CDR2 SNEGSKA (reference sequence). The CDR3 DNA follows: TGCAGTGCTCCCCCAGGGGGTGGCTACACCTTC. Protein sequence: CSAPPGGGYTF.

This sequence joins TRBV28 and TRBJ2-7; D is unresolved. Germline loops: CDR1 MDHEN, CDR2 SYDVKM. Trimming left V 3 bases short and J 2 bases short, with 11 bases between. This CDR3 comprises 14 residues. The CDR3 region is CASSFEQETYEQYF. CDR3 DNA sequence: TGTGCCAGCAGTTTCGAGCAGGAGACCTACGAGCAGTACTTC.

The chain couples TRBV19 to TRBJ2-1, with 11 positions matching TRBD2. V shed 5 bases, J shed 7 bases, and the junction held 7 bases outside the gene matches. The CDR3 loop spans 15 amino acids. Germline V gene lookup returns CDR1 LNHDA and CDR2 SQIVND (reference sequence). The CDR3 sequence: CASSATSGGQNEQFF. The CDR3 bases are TGTGCCAGTAGTGCTACTAGCGGGGGTCAAAATGAGCAGTTCTTC.

The rearrangement joins TRBV11-1 to TRBJ2-1; 9 positions agree with TRBD2. With 4 bases clipped from V and 6 bases from J, the junction kept 10 bases outside the gene matches. The CDR3 is 16 residues long. Per germline, CDR1 SGHAT and CDR2 FQDESV (reference sequence). The chain's CDR3 is CASSSILAGLINEQFF. CDR3 sequence (DNA): TGTGCCAGCAGCTCGATTCTAGCGGGGCTCATCAATGAGCAGTTCTTC. The full variable domain, with the rest looked up from reference TRBV11-1 and TRBJ2-1, is EAEVAQSPRYKITEKSQAVAFWCDPISGHATLYWYRQILGQGPELLVQFQDESVVDDSQLPKDRFSAERLKGVDSTLKIQPAELGDSAMYLCASSSILAGLINEQFFGPGTRLTVL.

The chain links TRBV9 to TRBJ1-4; TRBD1 aligns across 7 bases. The J segment lost 3 bases and the V segment lost 2 bases, leaving 1 base of the junction unmatched. The CDR3 consists of 14 residues. Germline lookup yields CDR1 SGDLS and CDR2 YYNGEE. CDR3 sequence reads: CASSVQGANEKLFF. Written as DNA, the CDR3 is TGTGCCAGCAGCGTTCAGGGGGCTAATGAAAAACTGTTTTTT.

This chain uses TRBV6-1 with TRBJ1-1; D ambiguous. Germline V gene lookup returns CDR1 MNHNS and CDR2 SASEGT. V was shortened by 7 bases and J by 0 bases, with 9 bases between the two germline ends. The CDR3 totals 13 residues. The CDR3 loop reads CASKSSMNTEAFF. As DNA, the CDR3 is TGTGCCAGCAAATCCTCCATGAACACTGAAGCTTTCTTT.

The genes are TRBV6-5 and TRBJ1-2; 8 bases match TRBD1. The germline V gene has CDR1 MNHEY and CDR2 SVGAGI. The CDR3 is 12 residues long. Unmatched junction bases numbered 4, after V lost 10 bases and J lost 3 bases. In DNA, the CDR3 is TGTGCCACGGTACAGGGGGACTATGGCTACACCTTC. It translates to CATVQGDYGYTF.

This clone has only one observation. CDR3 amino acids: CASSLTGGTEAFF. The CDR3 coding sequence is TGTGCCAGCAGTTTGACAGGGGGGACTGAAGCTTTCTTT. The chain recombines TRBV6-6 with TRBJ1-1; 9 bases match TRBD1. With 4 bases clipped from V and 5 bases from J, the junction kept 2 bases outside the gene matches. Germline V gives CDR1 MNHNY, CDR2 SVGAGI (reference sequence). The CDR3 runs to 13 residues.

This clone was found once. The chain carries TRBV6-5 and TRBJ1-1; perhaps TRBD1 as D (5 bases). This CDR3 contains 14 residues. Trimming left V 6 bases short and J 6 bases short, with 17 bases between. Germline CDR1 and CDR2: MNHEY and SVGAGI. CDR3 amino acids: CASSPRTGAPEAFF. The CDR3 coding sequence is TGTGCCAGCAGCCCAAGAACCGGGGCCCCTGAAGCTTTCTTT.

CDR3: CASSLGPTDTQYF. Written as DNA, the CDR3 is TGTGCCAGCAGCTTAGGACCTACAGATACGCAGTATTTT. This chain joins TRBV11-3 and TRBJ2-3; D call uncertain. Trimming removed 1 base at V and 3 bases at J, with 5 bases between. Germline V gene lookup returns CDR1 SGHNT and CDR2 YENEEA. The CDR3 runs 13 residues.

The gene calls are TRBV28 and TRBJ1-6, with a weak D call TRBD1 (5 bases). The V end was cut by 2 bases, the J end by 4 bases, with 12 bases between. The CDR3 covers 16 residues. The germline gives CDR1 MDHEN, CDR2 SYDVKM. The CDR3 coding sequence is TGTGCCAGCAGTTTACTCGGGGCAGCTTATAATTCACCCCTCCACTTT. As protein: CASSLLGAAYNSPLHF. Together with reference TRBV28 and TRBJ1-6, the CDR3 gives the full variable domain: DVKVTQSSRYLVKRTGEKVFLECVQDMDHENMFWYRQDPGLGLRLIYFSYDVKMKEKGDIPEGYSVSREKKERFSLILESASTNQTSMYLCASSLLGAAYNSPLHFGNGTRLTVT.

V usage is TRBV6-6 and J usage is TRBJ2-1; weak D call: TRBD2 (6 bases). The CDR3 has 16 residues. The germline V and J ends were trimmed by 4 bases and 7 bases, with 20 bases remaining between them. From germline, CDR1 is MNHNY and CDR2 SVGAGI (reference sequence). This chain's CDR3 is CASSSQRPGVGNEQFF. CDR3 DNA sequence: TGTGCCAGCAGTTCCCAAAGGCCGGGGGTGGGGAATGAGCAGTTCTTC.

The rearrangement joins TRBV5-1 to TRBJ1-2, with 10 nucleotides matching TRBD1. CDR1 and CDR2 from the germline V gene are SGHRS and YFSETQ. This CDR3 has 15 amino acids. Trimming at V came to 3 bases and at J to 4 bases, leaving 6 bases not matched to a gene. The CDR3 DNA sequence: TGCGCCAGCAGCTGGGGGGACAGGGGTTCCTATGGCTACACCTTC. Its translation: CASSWGDRGSYGYTF.

This clone was seen a handful of times. The gene calls are TRBV5-5 and TRBJ1-2, with D possibly being TRBD1 (5 bases). V lost 0 bases and J lost 2, with 11 bases in between. The germline V gene has CDR1 SGHKS and CDR2 YYEKEE (reference sequence). The CDR3 extends over 15 amino acids. CDR3 in amino acids: CASSLVGGTNYGYTF. CDR3 DNA: TGTGCCAGCAGCTTGGTCGGGGGAACGAACTATGGCTACACCTTC.

Here the CDR3 reads CASSIEGWETQYF. DNA for the CDR3: TGTGCCAGTAGTATAGAGGGTTGGGAGACCCAGTACTTC. The chain combines TRBV19 with TRBJ2-5; D is ambiguous. CDR3 length: 13 amino acids. Germline lookup yields CDR1 LNHDA and CDR2 SQIVND (reference sequence). Trimming shortened V by 0 bases and J by 5 bases, and 7 bases separated the two germline ends.

The rearrangement joins TRBV11-2 to TRBJ2-7, with D possibly being TRBD2 (6 bases). The CDR3 sequence is 15 residues long. The V gene's germline CDR1 is SGHAT and CDR2 FQNNGV. Between the trimmed V and J ends, which lost 1 base and 5 bases, there was a span of 15 bases. In DNA form, the CDR3 reads TGTGCCAGCAGCTTAGTGGGGCAGGGAGGACACGAGCAGTACTTC. Translated, it gives CASSLVGQGGHEQYF.

This clone was found a few times. The rearrangement uses TRBV13 and TRBJ2-6, with D possibly being TRBD1 or TRBD2 (5 bases each). Germline lookup yields CDR1 PRHDT and CDR2 FYEKMQ (reference sequence). The CDR3 has 18 residues. Between the trimmed V and J ends, which lost 5 bases and 0 bases, there was a span of 17 bases. Here the CDR3 reads CASSQRDLRDSGANVLTF. CDR3 DNA: TGTGCCAGCAGCCAAAGGGACCTCCGGGACTCTGGGGCCAACGTCCTGACTTTC.

The count of this clone is one. This chain joins TRBV6-6 and TRBJ2-5; 9 bases map to TRBD2. Germline loops: CDR1 MNHNY, CDR2 SVGAGI (reference sequence). This CDR3 spans 16 amino acids. The ends lost 6 bases at V and 4 bases at J; junction bases unmatched: 12. The CDR3 is CASSLPSGGTGETQYF. CDR3 coding DNA: TGTGCCAGCAGCCTCCCGAGCGGGGGGACGGGAGAGACCCAGTACTTC.

The chain is built from TRBV5-8 and TRBJ1-1; a weak D match, TRBD1 (6 bases). Germline CDR1 and CDR2: SGHTS and YDEGEE. The CDR3 length is 18 residues. V was trimmed by 6 bases and J by 1 base, leaving 25 bases between them. CDR3 coding DNA: TGTGCCAGCATCCGGGACCGGGGGGCCGCCCTTGGGAACACTGAAGCTTTCTTT. It encodes CASIRDRGAALGNTEAFF.

The chain employs TRBV6-5 and TRBJ1-6; TRBD1 might be the D (6 bases). Looked up from germline, CDR1 is MNHEY and CDR2 is SVGAGI. Trimming stripped 4 bases from V and 5 bases from J, with 12 bases between. The CDR3 loop spans 15 amino acids. CDR3 coding DNA: TGTGCCAGCAGTTCCGGGGGCGCCAATAATTCACCCCTCCACTTT. As protein: CASSSGGANNSPLHF.